Reported below is one TCR beta chain. Its antigen remains unidentified. This specimen comes from a study of blood T cells in healthy people across ages. For the second PCR, which ran for about 7 to 11 cycles, a sample-barcoded 5' primer and a J-beta primer mix were used. TCRdb analysed the 5' RACE reads with MiXCR anew, one entry per CDR3 protein. The sample lists nearly 1 million distinct CDR3 sequences, just over 50% occurring once. Notes on the study in general: Long-lived donors had more naive CD4+ cells and higher diversity than aged donors. Per million T cells, TCR beta diversity dropped about linearly as age rose.

Losses at the gene ends were 5 bases for V and 4 bases for J; bases not matched to a gene: 3. This CDR3 is 14 amino acids long. CDR1 and CDR2 (germline): ENHRY, SYGVKD. Sequenced: blood. This sequence was found in a woman aged 55-69 years in good health. The chain is built from TRBV10-3 and TRBJ2-1, with 9 bases identical to TRBD2. The DNA for the CDR3 is TGTGCCATCAGTCGACTAGCGGATTACAATGAGCAGTTCTTC. This translates into CAISRLADYNEQFF.